This record looks at one T cell receptor (beta chain) sequence and its context. What it binds is not known. Assay: immunoSEQ multiplex PCR; the TCRdb copy retains only in-frame clones and omits some. Of roughly 45,000 clones listed, 65% to 80% are singletons. Cultured cells yielded isolated CD4+ T cells after 10 days. Two doses of BNT162b2 or mRNA-1273 vaccine were administered to participants. Vaccinees lacked prior SARS-CoV-2 infection and tested negative for nucleocapsid antibodies. Cultures had half their medium replaced with IL-2 medium on days 3 and 7. V trimming: 3 bases; J trimming: 2 bases; junction bases outside the gene matches: 8. CDR3 length: 17 amino acids. Germline assignment: CDR1 LNHDA and CDR2 SQIVND (reference sequence). These data come from a study of vaccination effects on CD4 cells after COVID-19. Across the study: Every well housed 2.1 million or so PBMC, which grew in culture alongside about 9.9 IU/ml IL-2 and around 9.4 ug/ml peptides.

The sample in question was CD4+ T cells from PBMCs cultured without peptide, obtained after COVID-19 vaccination. V and J are TRBV19 and TRBJ2-3, with 10 bases aligning to TRBD1. This clonotype was obtained from a human donor who received a COVID-19 vaccine. The CDR3 coding sequence is TGTGCCAGTAGTATTCTCTGGACAGGGGGAAACACAGATACGCAGTATTTT. Encoded protein: CASSILWTGGNTDTQYF.